Each of the 31 T cell receptor beta chains below was sequenced from the same sample in a study of cytomegalovirus exposure and HLA in healthy donors. The study ran its PCR with 60 Vbeta and 13 Jbeta primers. The repertoire was sequenced with immunoSEQ multiplex PCR; TCRdb's copy has only in-frame clones and lacks some. The table includes approximately 180,000 clones, approximately 84% detected once. The sequenced sample was PBMCs. The receptor source for this set is a girl younger than two in good health and CMV-seronegative.

The chain has TRBV27 and TRBJ2-3, with 7 bases that match TRBD2. There are 15 residues in the CDR3. Germline V gene sequence: CDR1 MNHEY, CDR2 SMNVEV (reference sequence). V was clipped by 5 bases and J by 8 bases; unmatched bases: 13. The CDR3 loop is CASSPGAAGDPTQYF. As DNA, the CDR3 is TGTGCCAGCAGTCCCGGGGCGGCGGGGGATCCTACGCAGTATTTT.

The rearrangement joins TRBV5-1 to TRBJ2-7; TRBD1 might be the D (5 bases). The CDR3 runs 15 residues. V dropped 1 base and J dropped 2 bases, with 13 bases sitting between them. Germline V gene data show CDR1 as SGHRS and CDR2 as YFSETQ. CDR3 residues: CASSLFGADTYEQYF. CDR3 coding DNA: TGCGCCAGCAGCTTGTTTGGGGCAGACACCTACGAGCAGTACTTC. The variable domain in full, with the rest retrieved from reference TRBV5-1 and TRBJ2-7, is KAGVTQTPRYLIKTRGQQVTLSCSPISGHRSVSWYQQTPGQGLQFLFEYFSETQRNKGNFPGRFSGRQFSNSRSEMNVSTLELGDSALYLCASSLFGADTYEQYFGPGTRLTVT.

The chain recombines TRBV30 with TRBJ2-2; 8 positions match TRBD2. Trimming took 4 bases from V and 0 from J; bases not matched to a gene: 16. Germline assignment: CDR1 GTSNPN and CDR2 SVGIG (reference sequence). This CDR3 has 19 residues. CDR3 coding DNA: TGTGCCTGGACGCTGGTACGCCGGGGGGGGCTAACGAACACCGGGGAGCTGTTTTTT. It is translated as CAWTLVRRGGLTNTGELFF.

The V call is TRBV13, the J call TRBJ2-1; 10 bases line up with TRBD1. V trimming: 2 bases; J trimming: 7 bases; junction bases outside the gene matches: 8. Germline V gene data show CDR1 as PRHDT and CDR2 as FYEKMQ (reference sequence). This CDR3 is 16 amino acids long. In DNA form, the CDR3 reads TGTGCCAGCAGCTTAAGGGGACAGGGGACGAGGAATGAGCAGTTCTTC. Its translation: CASSLRGQGTRNEQFF.

The chain has TRBV9 and TRBJ2-2; D might be TRBD2 (5 bases). V gave up 0 bases and J gave up 4 bases, with 7 bases separating them. Germline lookup yields CDR1 SGDLS and CDR2 YYNGEE. The CDR3 length is 14 residues. The CDR3 loop is CASSVGGGTGELFF. In DNA form, the CDR3 reads TGTGCCAGCAGCGTAGGAGGAGGCACCGGGGAGCTGTTTTTT.

The chain combines TRBV9 with TRBJ2-5, with 8 nucleotides matching TRBD2. V gave up 0 bases and J gave up 5 bases; unmatched junction bases: 3. Per the germline V gene, CDR1 is SGDLS and CDR2 is YYNGEE. This CDR3 contains 14 residues. CDR3 sequence (DNA): TGTGCCAGCAGCGTAGACGGGAGGGCGGAGACCCAGTACTTC. This sequence encodes CASSVDGRAETQYF.

The V and J genes are TRBV27 and TRBJ1-5, with TRBD1 identical over 8 bases. The germline V gene has CDR1 MNHEY and CDR2 SMNVEV (reference sequence). The CDR3 covers 14 residues. The J segment lost 5 bases and the V segment lost 4 bases, leaving 4 bases of the junction unmatched. CDR3 protein: CASSWDRNHQPQHF. Here the CDR3 DNA reads TGTGCCAGCAGTTGGGACAGGAATCATCAGCCCCAGCATTTT.

The chain combines TRBV7-2 with TRBJ2-7; D is ambiguous. V lost 6 bases and J lost 7, with 16 bases in between. In germline, CDR1 is SGHTA, CDR2 FQGNSA. There are 13 residues in the CDR3. CDR3 sequence reads: CASRRGNIGEQYF. For the CDR3, the DNA is TGTGCCAGCAGACGAGGCAATATTGGGGAGCAGTACTTC.

V usage is TRBV7-6 and J usage is TRBJ2-1, with TRBD2 matching over 9 bases. Germline lookup yields CDR1 SGHVS and CDR2 FNYEAQ. This CDR3 is 16 amino acids long. Unmatched junction bases numbered 8, after V lost 2 bases and J lost 6 bases. The CDR3 DNA reads as TGTGCCAGCAGCTTAATGGCGGGGGGGCTCGCCAATGAGCAGTTCTTC. Protein sequence: CASSLMAGGLANEQFF.

This chain joins TRBV15 and TRBJ1-2; 10 nucleotides agree with TRBD1. V was clipped by 1 base and J by 4 bases; unmatched bases: 15. The CDR3 runs 19 residues. CDR1 and CDR2 (germline): LNHNV, YYDKDF (reference sequence). This chain's CDR3 is CATSRGEGLAGQGLYGYTF. CDR3 coding DNA: TGTGCCACCAGCAGAGGAGAAGGGTTGGCGGGACAGGGGCTCTATGGCTACACCTTC.

This clone was counted a few times. The chain is built from TRBV12-5 and TRBJ2-4; 14 bases fit TRBD2. This CDR3 comprises 19 residues. V shed 3 bases and J 0 bases; nucleotides not matched to a gene: 7. From germline, CDR1 is LGHNT and CDR2 FRNRAP. The CDR3 sequence: CASGFPGLAGELAKNIQYF. The CDR3 nucleotides are TGTGCTAGTGGTTTCCCGGGACTAGCGGGAGAACTAGCCAAAAACATTCAGTACTTC.

This chain joins TRBV5-1 and TRBJ1-2; 7 positions agree with TRBD1. Germline V lookup: CDR1 SGHRS, CDR2 YFSETQ. With 1 base clipped from V and 3 bases from J, the junction kept 12 bases outside the gene matches. This CDR3 is 17 amino acids long. The CDR3 DNA is TGCGCCAGCAGCTTGAATAAAACTCGACAGGGCTACTATGGCTACACCTTC. It codes for CASSLNKTRQGYYGYTF.

This clone was picked up a small number of times. J is TRBJ1-5 and V is TRBV5-6; possibly TRBD1 for D (6 bases). The germline V gene has CDR1 SGHDT and CDR2 YYEEEE. CDR3 length equals 15 residues. V was shortened by 3 bases and J by 0 bases, with 10 bases between the two germline ends. The CDR3 DNA follows: TGTGCCAGCAGCTCAGGGGACGTTAGCAATCAGCCCCAGCATTTT. Translated, it gives CASSSGDVSNQPQHF.

The chain employs TRBV19 and TRBJ1-5, with 9 bases identical to TRBD1. CDR1 is LNHDA, CDR2 SQIVND, per germline (reference sequence). The CDR3 is 15 amino acids. After removal of 4 bases from V and 3 bases from J, the junction contained 4 bases not matched to a gene. The CDR3 coding sequence is TGTGCCAGTAGTACCGGGACAGGGATCAATCAGCCCCAGCATTTT. Protein sequence: CASSTGTGINQPQHF.

The chain recombines TRBV5-1 with TRBJ2-1; 7 nucleotides match TRBD2. V lost 2 bases and J lost 8; bases outside the gene matches: 7. The CDR3 is made up of 14 amino acids. The germline V gene encodes CDR1 SGHRS and CDR2 YFSETQ. CDR3 sequence: CASSFRGVEDEQFF. The CDR3 bases are TGCGCCAGCAGCTTTCGGGGGGTCGAGGATGAGCAGTTCTTC.

The rearrangement joins TRBV5-1 to TRBJ2-7; D call uncertain. Germline CDR1 reads SGHRS; CDR2 reads YFSETQ. The length of the CDR3 is 13 residues. Trimming removed 0 bases from V and 0 bases from J, with 4 bases in between. CDR3 protein: CASSLAVSYEQYF. The CDR3 nucleotides are TGCGCCAGCAGCTTGGCGGTCTCCTACGAGCAGTACTTC. The full variable domain, its missing parts supplied by reference TRBV5-1 and TRBJ2-7, is KAGVTQTPRYLIKTRGQQVTLSCSPISGHRSVSWYQQTPGQGLQFLFEYFSETQRNKGNFPGRFSGRQFSNSRSEMNVSTLELGDSALYLCASSLAVSYEQYFGPGTRLTVT.

This clone showed up just a few times. V usage is TRBV7-2 and J usage is TRBJ2-3; 10 bases are shared with TRBD2. Germline loops: CDR1 SGHTA, CDR2 FQGNSA. Losses at the gene ends were 4 bases for V and 7 bases for J; bases not matched to a gene: 14. This CDR3 spans 17 amino acids. The CDR3 loop is CASSSPRPLAGVNTQYF. The CDR3 DNA reads TGTGCCAGCAGCTCCCCACGACCTCTAGCGGGAGTGAATACGCAGTATTTT.

J is TRBJ2-5 and V is TRBV28, with D possibly being TRBD2 (6 bases). The tail of the sequence fits TRBJ2-7 better, so the J call may be wrong. The CDR3 has 13 residues. Germline CDR1 reads MDHEN; CDR2 reads SYDVKM. CDR3 DNA sequence: TGTGCCAGCCGTCTCCCCGGGGGTGCCGAGCAGTACTTC. It codes for CASRLPGGAEQYF.

This rearrangement joins TRBV7-9 to TRBJ1-1; D is possibly TRBD1 (6 bases). Germline V lookup: CDR1 SEHNR, CDR2 FQNEAQ (reference sequence). The CDR3 is 14 amino acids. The V end lost 3 bases, the J end lost 4 bases, and 12 bases lay between the germline ends. The CDR3 protein is CASSFTGWITEAFF. Written as DNA, the CDR3 is TGTGCCAGCAGCTTCACAGGGTGGATCACTGAAGCTTTCTTT.

The rearrangement links TRBV7-9 to TRBJ2-3; tentative D call: TRBD2 (6 bases). Trimming removed 7 bases at V and 2 bases at J, with 19 bases between. This CDR3 contains 16 residues. CDR1 is SEHNR and CDR2 is FQNEAQ in the germline V gene (reference sequence). The CDR3 DNA reads as TGTGCCAGCAATCTATTCATAGCGGCAAACACAGATACGCAGTATTTT. This gives the protein CASNLFIAANTDTQYF.

In DNA, the CDR3 is TGTGCCAGCTCACGCTCTAGCGGGATCGGAGAGACCCAGTACTTC. Its protein product is CASSRSSGIGETQYF. This rearrangement joins TRBV18 to TRBJ2-5; 9 nucleotides agree with TRBD2. Germline V CDR1 and CDR2: KGHSH, LQKENI. CDR3 length equals 15 residues. With 4 bases clipped from V and 4 bases from J, the junction kept 7 bases outside the gene matches.

The count of this clone is one. This sequence joins TRBV10-1 and TRBJ2-1; 8 nucleotides agree with TRBD1. Trimming cost V 2 bases and J 3 bases; bases outside gene matches: 3. This CDR3 region has 15 residues. The germline gives CDR1 WNHNN, CDR2 SYGVQD (reference sequence). DNA for the CDR3: TGCGCCAGCAGTGAGGGACAGGGAGACTACAATGAGCAGTTCTTC. Translating it yields CASSEGQGDYNEQFF.

This clone was counted once. V gene TRBV6-5 combines with J gene TRBJ2-5, with D possibly matching TRBD2 (6 bases). The CDR3 contains 15 residues. V lost 6 bases to trimming and J lost 0 bases, with 14 bases between them. CDR1 and CDR2 (germline): MNHEY, SVGAGI. CDR3 nucleotide sequence: TGTGCCAGCAGCGAGTCCAGCGGGCACCAAGAGACCCAGTACTTC. Amino acid sequence: CASSESSGHQETQYF.

Only a few counts were recorded for this clone. The V and J genes are TRBV25-1 and TRBJ2-7; TRBD2 might be the D (6 bases). This CDR3 is 14 amino acids long. Trimming removed 3 bases from V and 2 bases from J, with 11 bases in between. Germline V CDR1 and CDR2: MGHDK, SYGVNS. For the CDR3, the DNA is TGTGCCAGCAGTGAGCGGGGAATTACCTACGAGCAGTACTTC. It is translated as CASSERGITYEQYF.

V and J are TRBV5-1 and TRBJ1-1; TRBD1 aligns across 7 bases. This CDR3 is built from 14 residues. With V trimmed by 4 bases and J by 6 bases, 9 bases remained unmatched. Germline V gene sequence: CDR1 SGHRS, CDR2 YFSETQ. The CDR3 nucleotides read TGCGCCAGCAGCGCCGGGACAGCTAGATCTGAAGCTTTCTTT. Protein: CASSAGTARSEAFF.

The chain joins TRBV12-5 to TRBJ1-1; possible D gene TRBD1, 6 bases. Trimming shortened V by 0 bases and J by 7 bases, and 21 bases separated the two germline ends. The CDR3 extends over 17 amino acids. Germline V gene data show CDR1 as LGHNT and CDR2 as FRNRAP. The chain's CDR3 is CASGLVEGGGAFYEAFF. In nucleotides, the CDR3 is TGTGCTAGTGGTTTGGTAGAGGGCGGGGGCGCGTTTTATGAAGCTTTCTTT. Full variable domain (remainder filled in from reference TRBV12-5 and TRBJ1-1): DARVTQTPRHKVTEMGQEVTMRCQPILGHNTVFWYRQTMMQGLELLAYFRNRAPLDDSGMPKDRFSAEMPDATLATLKIQPSEPRDSAVYFCASGLVEGGGAFYEAFFGQGTRLTVV.

This clone was seen a handful of times. This chain links TRBV10-3 with TRBJ2-1, with D possibly TRBD2 on 6 matching bases. Trimming took 4 bases from V and 6 from J, leaving 10 bases between them. In germline, CDR1 is ENHRY, CDR2 SYGVKD. There are 13 residues in the CDR3. CDR3 coding DNA: TGTGCCATCAGTGGTACGGGGGTCAATGAGCAGTTCTTC. Amino acid sequence: CAISGTGVNEQFF.

This sequence joins TRBV7-8 and TRBJ2-5, with TRBD1 matching 10 bases. CDR1 SGHVS and CDR2 FQNEAQ come from the germline V gene. V shed 6 bases, J shed 4 bases, and the junction held 11 bases outside the gene matches. The CDR3 extends over 16 amino acids. For the CDR3, the DNA is TGTGCCAGCAGGCCCGGGACAGGGGCTTTTGTAGAGACCCAGTACTTC. Translated: CASRPGTGAFVETQYF.

This clone has a handful of counts. The rearrangement links TRBV30 to TRBJ2-5; D gene ambiguous. V lost 2 bases to trimming and J lost 4 bases, with 5 bases between them. CDR1 and CDR2 (germline): GTSNPN, SVGIG (reference sequence). This CDR3 region has 11 residues. CDR3 DNA sequence: TGTGCCTGGAGTTCCCGAGAGACCCAGTACTTC. Protein product: CAWSSRETQYF.

The V and J genes are TRBV5-1 and TRBJ2-1; D is perhaps TRBD2 (6 bases). The germline V gene encodes CDR1 SGHRS and CDR2 YFSETQ. CDR3 length equals 15 residues. Trimming removed 4 bases at V and 2 bases at J, with 13 bases between. CDR3 residues: CASSPGGAAYNEQFF. The CDR3 coding sequence is TGCGCCAGCAGCCCGGGCGGGGCGGCCTACAATGAGCAGTTCTTC.

This clone was seen only once. This chain joins TRBV5-4 and TRBJ2-3; 10 nucleotides match TRBD2. Germline V gene lookup returns CDR1 SGHNT and CDR2 YYREEE (reference sequence). The length of the CDR3 is 17 residues. The junction had 7 bases not matched to a gene; V was cut back by 0 bases and J by 3 bases. CDR3 bases: TGTGCCAGCAGCTTGGGTGGGCTAGCGGGGGCGACAGATACGCAGTATTTT. Amino acid sequence: CASSLGGLAGATDTQYF.